This entry lists 20 T cell receptor beta chains sequenced from one sample in a study of blood T cell repertoires in COVID-19 (TCRdb year 2020). The library came from the immunoSEQ multiplex PCR assay. Drawn from immuneACCESS, this table holds only the in-frame rearrangements with V and J called that TCRdb kept. Clones are partly lost; checked studies trace under half to an unresolved V gene and leave the rest unexplained. The sample profile shows 250,000 to 350,000 clones; approximately 84% of them were found once. Roughly 1.5% of the sample comes from the top ten. Specimen: peripheral blood. The receptors derive from a human donor with COVID-19, enrolled during active disease. The donor label of this sample is uncertain.

This clone occurred once. The chain couples TRBV10-2 to TRBJ2-7; 10 bases align to TRBD1. Looked up from germline, CDR1 is WSHSY and CDR2 is SAAADI. V gave up 7 bases and J gave up 2 bases; unmatched junction bases: 8. The CDR3 covers 15 residues. CDR3 sequence reads: CASKEGTGDTYEQYF. The CDR3 DNA reads TGCGCCAGCAAGGAAGGGACAGGGGACACCTACGAGCAGTACTTC.

The genes are TRBV29-1 and TRBJ1-1; D gene unclear. With 2 bases removed from V and 5 bases from J, the gap between germline ends came to 12 bases. The CDR3 is 13 residues long. The germline CDR1 and CDR2 sequences are SQVTM and ANQGSEA. CDR3 amino acids: CSVETGGETEAFF. As DNA, the CDR3 is TGCAGCGTTGAAACGGGTGGAGAAACTGAAGCTTTCTTT.

V and J are TRBV7-2 and TRBJ2-7, with TRBD2 matching 7 bases. V was pared by 0 bases and J by 3 bases, with 2 bases of the junction left unmatched. Germline V gene lookup returns CDR1 SGHTA and CDR2 FQGNSA. This CDR3 contains 14 residues. CDR3 protein: CASSLALAVYEQYF. CDR3 DNA sequence: TGTGCCAGCAGCTTAGCTCTAGCGGTCTACGAGCAGTACTTC.

The V call is TRBV27, the J call TRBJ1-2; 7 nucleotides agree with TRBD1. The CDR3 totals 16 residues. The germline CDR1 and CDR2 sequences are MNHEY and SMNVEV (reference sequence). Trimming took 5 bases from V and 0 from J; bases not matched to a gene: 9. DNA of the CDR3: TGTGCCAGCAGTCCCTACAGGACAGGATCTAACTATGGCTACACCTTC. Its translation is CASSPYRTGSNYGYTF.

The rearrangement joins TRBV6-5 to TRBJ2-7; D is unresolved. Germline V gene data show CDR1 as MNHEY and CDR2 as SVGAGI. The ends were cut back, 8 bases at V and 1 base at J, with 9 bases in the middle. The CDR3 loop spans 12 amino acids. This CDR3 is CASLSTSYEQYF. The CDR3 coding sequence is TGTGCCAGCCTGTCGACATCCTACGAGCAGTACTTC.

V is TRBV12-3 or TRBV12-4 and J is TRBJ1-1; D gene ambiguous. The CDR3 has 13 amino acids. The V and J ends lost 2 bases and 6 bases respectively, with 10 bases between them. CDR3: CASSLMVQAEAFF. The CDR3 DNA reads as TGTGCCAGCAGTTTAATGGTTCAGGCTGAAGCTTTCTTT.

Written as DNA, the CDR3 is TGTGCCAGCAGTTACCTTATAGCGGGAGACAATGAGCAGTTCTTC. Translating it yields CASSYLIAGDNEQFF. V is TRBV6-2 or TRBV6-3 and J is TRBJ2-1; 9 bases are shared with TRBD2. Germline V gene sequence: CDR1 MNHEY, CDR2 SVGEGT. V shed 2 bases and J 5 bases; nucleotides not matched to a gene: 4. The CDR3 runs to 15 residues.

This clone was observed a handful of times. The chain has TRBV30 and TRBJ2-5; 7 bases agree with TRBD1. CDR1 is GTSNPN and CDR2 is SVGIG in the germline V gene (reference sequence). This CDR3 spans 16 amino acids. V dropped 3 bases and J dropped 3; count of bases not matched to a gene: 13. The CDR3 here is CAWSPRHRGLKETQYF. CDR3 bases: TGTGCCTGGAGCCCCCGGCACAGGGGTCTTAAAGAGACCCAGTACTTC.

The V and J genes are TRBV5-1 and TRBJ2-3, with TRBD2 matching 9 bases. The CDR3 runs 20 residues. Looked up from germline, CDR1 is SGHRS and CDR2 is YFSETQ. The J segment lost 1 base and the V segment lost 0 bases, leaving 15 bases of the junction unmatched. The CDR3 DNA is TGCGCCAGCAGCTTGGCCAAGACGGCGGGAGGGCCGGGGGGCACAGATACGCAGTATTTT. Its translation: CASSLAKTAGGPGGTDTQYF.

V usage is TRBV18 and J usage is TRBJ1-1; D call uncertain. The V and J ends lost 3 bases and 0 bases respectively, with 14 bases between them. This CDR3 has 16 residues. Germline loops: CDR1 KGHSH, CDR2 LQKENI. The CDR3 DNA is TGTGCCAGCTCACCCTCCGTGGCAGGTCTGAACACTGAAGCTTTCTTT. Translation: CASSPSVAGLNTEAFF. Full variable domain (missing parts from reference TRBV18 and TRBJ1-1): NAGVMQNPRHLVRRRGQEARLRCSPMKGHSHVYWYRQLPEEGLKFMVYLQKENIIDESGMPKERFSAEFPKEGPSILRIQQVVRGDSAAYFCASSPSVAGLNTEAFFGQGTRLTVV.

This clone was detected a few times. This chain connects TRBV11-2 to TRBJ2-1; maybe TRBD1 (6 bases). Trimming left V 2 bases short and J 4 bases short, with 12 bases between. This CDR3 has 15 amino acids. The germline gives CDR1 SGHAT, CDR2 FQNNGV. CDR3 loop: CASSLSRGRYNEQFF. The CDR3, as DNA: TGTGCCAGCAGCTTATCCAGGGGTCGGTACAATGAGCAGTTCTTC.

This chain links TRBV19 with TRBJ2-3; 8 bases fit TRBD1. The CDR3 loop spans 17 amino acids. Germline V gene lookup returns CDR1 LNHDA and CDR2 SQIVND (reference sequence). V shed 3 bases and J 2 bases; nucleotides not matched to a gene: 10. CDR3 amino acids: CASSILWTGSDTDTQYF. CDR3 nucleotides: TGTGCCAGTAGTATCCTATGGACAGGGTCGGACACAGATACGCAGTATTTT. Complete variable domain (other parts from reference TRBV19 and TRBJ2-3): DGGITQSPKYLFRKEGQNVTLSCEQNLNHDAMYWYRQDPGQGLRLIYYSQIVNDFQKGDIAEGYSVSREKKESFPLTVTSAQKNPTAFYLCASSILWTGSDTDTQYFGPGTRLTVL.

The chain employs TRBV27 and TRBJ2-3; 7 bases map to TRBD2. After removal of 6 bases from V and 4 bases from J, the junction contained 10 bases not matched to a gene. The V gene's germline CDR1 is MNHEY and CDR2 SMNVEV (reference sequence). The CDR3 covers 15 residues. The CDR3 spells CASSTWAGDADTQYF. CDR3 nucleotides: TGTGCCAGCAGCACATGGGCGGGAGACGCAGATACGCAGTATTTT.

This clone has only one observation. The CDR3 sequence is CASSAGQGSTEAFF. The CDR3 nucleotides are TGTGCCAGCAGCGCTGGACAGGGGAGCACTGAAGCTTTCTTT. This chain uses TRBV9 with TRBJ1-1; 9 nucleotides line up with TRBD1. The CDR3 consists of 14 residues. Germline V CDR1 and CDR2: SGDLS, YYNGEE. Germline trimming cut 3 bases from V and 4 bases from J; bases unmatched to any gene: 4.

The chain has TRBV27 and TRBJ2-6; 12 nucleotides agree with TRBD2. This CDR3 contains 16 residues. The germline V gene has CDR1 MNHEY and CDR2 SMNVEV (reference sequence). V lost 5 bases to trimming and J lost 3 bases; unmatched junction nucleotides: 2. The CDR3 nucleotides are TGTGCCAGCAGTAAGACTAGCGGGAGTGGGGCCAACGTCCTGACTTTC. Translated: CASSKTSGSGANVLTF. Together with reference TRBV27 and TRBJ2-6, the CDR3 gives the full variable domain: EAQVTQNPRYLITVTGKKLTVTCSQNMNHEYMSWYRQDPGLGLRQIYYSMNVEVTDKGDVPEGYKVSRKEKRNFPLILESPSPNQTSLYFCASSKTSGSGANVLTFGAGSRLTVL.

V and J are TRBV12-3 or TRBV12-4 and TRBJ1-1, with a possible D match to TRBD1 (6 bases). The CDR3 has 12 residues. Trimming stripped 1 base from V and 7 bases from J, with 7 bases between. The chain's CDR3 is CASSLDRVEAFF. CDR3 nucleotides: TGTGCCAGCAGTTTAGACAGGGTTGAAGCTTTCTTT.

The J gene is TRBJ1-1, the V gene TRBV9, with unresolved D. This CDR3 spans 15 amino acids. V lost 0 bases, J lost 4 bases, and 13 bases lay in between. Germline loops: CDR1 SGDLS, CDR2 YYNGEE. The chain's CDR3 is CASSVDGRKSTEAFF. In DNA, the CDR3 is TGTGCCAGCAGCGTAGATGGCAGGAAGAGCACTGAAGCTTTCTTT.

V and J are TRBV19 and TRBJ1-5; a possible D gene is TRBD1 (6 bases). V lost 0 bases and J lost 0, with 18 bases in between. Germline assignment: CDR1 LNHDA and CDR2 SQIVND (reference sequence). The CDR3 extends over 19 amino acids. CDR3 nucleotides: TGTGCCAGTAGTATAGATCTGCGGCGGACAGTTTATAGCAATCAGCCCCAGCATTTT. It yields the protein CASSIDLRRTVYSNQPQHF.

In regard to this clone: At one end, the junction sequence differs from germline, possibly due to a read error. The gene calls are TRBV4-3 and TRBJ2-7; D not resolved. CDR1 is LGHNA, CDR2 YSLEER, per germline. The CDR3 loop spans 14 amino acids. This CDR3 is CASSQDLVSHEQYF. The CDR3, as DNA: TGCGCCAGCAGCCAAGATCTCGTCTCCCACGAGCAGTACTTC.

The CDR3 sequence: CASSWVQGHNEQFF. As DNA, the CDR3 is TGTGCCAGCAGTTGGGTACAGGGGCACAATGAGCAGTTCTTC. This chain links TRBV6-5 with TRBJ2-1, with 7 positions matching TRBD1. J lost 5 bases, V lost 4 bases, and 5 bases had no gene match. The CDR3 sequence is 14 residues long. Germline V lookup: CDR1 MNHEY, CDR2 SVGAGI.